Sequencing of this T cell receptor beta chain was carried out in a study of T cells after yellow fever vaccination. The CDR3 consists of 13 residues. V lost 6 bases and J lost 10; bases outside the gene matches: 9. The germline V gene encodes CDR1 MNHEY and CDR2 SVGAGI. TCRdb reprocessed the 5' RACE reads with MiXCR, giving one entry per CDR3 protein. Of 200,000 to 300,000 distinct CDR3 sequences listed, approximately 6.7% are singletons. This chain uses TRBV6-5 with TRBJ2-1; TRBD2 aligns across 7 bases. This sequence originates from a man aged 25-40 years who received the YFV17D yellow fever vaccine. The sample was CD4+ T cells sorted from PBMCs, taken on the day of the yellow fever booster vaccination. The CDR3 reads CASSGNRREEQFF. CDR3 in DNA: TGTGCCAGCAGCGGGAACCGGCGGGAGGAGCAGTTCTTC.